Sequencing of this TCR beta chain was carried out in a study of identical twins. Unique molecular identifiers were in the cDNA, with template-switch universal primer binding. Each CDR3 protein is one row after TCRdb ran MiXCR on the 5' RACE reads. The sample holds roughly 500,000 distinct CDR3 sequences, about 20% seen once. The CDR3 is made up of 15 amino acids. CDR1 and CDR2 from the germline V gene are ENHRY and SYGVKD. Losses at the gene ends were 5 bases for V and 5 bases for J; bases not matched to a gene: 6. These data also formed part of another study, on T cells expressing NK-cell markers.

Sequenced sample: CD4+ T cells sorted from blood. The origin of this receptor is a woman younger than 30 in good health. The chain recombines TRBV10-3 with TRBJ1-5; TRBD1 agrees at 10 bases. The chain's CDR3 is CAISTTGGMYQPQHF. DNA for the CDR3: TGTGCCATCAGTACGACAGGGGGCATGTATCAGCCCCAGCATTTT.